This TCR beta chain was identified in a study of cytomegalovirus exposure and HLA in healthy donors. About the research overall: Samples from HLA-typed donors yielded approximately 80 million unique TCRs in an early data release.

At sampling all donors were nominally healthy, likely with unrecorded immune exposures. A note on this clone: The antigen is not known.

CDR1 and CDR2 (germline): SGHTA, FQGNSA. There are 14 residues in the CDR3. The V end was cut by 5 bases, the J end by 3 bases, with 11 bases between. Overall study results and limits: As a later analysis showed, a missense DCLRE1C variant was linked to trimming of TCR beta V- and J-genes. A highly shared variant cluster was judged a likely technical artifact.

Vbeta (60) and Jbeta (13) primers were used in the PCR. TCRdb's copy holds only in-frame clones and misses some; the assay was immunoSEQ multiplex PCR. This table holds some 150,000 clones. Material: PBMCs. This receptor was obtained from a man aged 35 to 55 in good health and CMV-seronegative. The gene calls are TRBV7-2 and TRBJ1-5; a weak D match, TRBD1 (5 bases). The CDR3 DNA reads TGTGCCAGCAGCCGGGGGGGGGTCAATCAGCCCCAGCATTTT. It is translated as CASSRGGVNQPQHF.